Following are 28 T cell receptor beta chains from one sample sequenced in a study of T cell changes during pregnancy in multiple sclerosis. Libraries were prepared by immunoSEQ multiplex PCR; TCRdb keeps only in-frame clonotypes and omits some of them. The table records some 28,000 clones, 89% of them present only once. This specimen was CD4+ T cells from peripheral blood mononuclear cells, taken in the first trimester of pregnancy. These receptors all come from a female donor in good health, enrolled as a control in a pregnancy study.

This sequence joins TRBV30 and TRBJ2-2, with D uncertain. CDR1 and CDR2 from the germline V gene are GTSNPN and SVGIG (reference sequence). With 3 bases removed from V and 4 bases from J, the gap between germline ends came to 12 bases. The CDR3 has 14 residues. CDR3 amino acids: CAWRTLASTGELFF. CDR3 sequence (DNA): TGTGCCTGGAGGACATTGGCGAGCACCGGGGAGCTGTTTTTT. The whole variable domain, filled in from reference TRBV30 and TRBJ2-2, reads SQTIHQWPATLVQPVGSPLSLECTVEGTSNPNLYWYRQAAGRGLQLLFYSVGIGQISSEVPQNLSASRPQDRQFILSSKKLLLSDSGFYLCAWRTLASTGELFFGEGSRLTVL.

The CDR3 here is CASSDSIGAGELFF. The CDR3 DNA follows: TGTGCCAGCAGTGACTCAATAGGGGCCGGGGAGCTGTTTTTT. The rearrangement uses TRBV6-4 and TRBJ2-2; the D gene is possibly TRBD1 (5 bases). The CDR3 has 14 residues. Trimming took off 0 bases at V and 6 bases at J, with 8 bases between the two ends. Germline V lookup: CDR1 MRHNA, CDR2 SNTAGT.

The CDR3 region is CASSYQGGKNIQYF. CDR3 coding DNA: TGTGCCAGCAGTTACCAGGGCGGCAAAAACATTCAGTACTTC. The chain has TRBV6-6 and TRBJ2-4; D may be TRBD1 (5 bases). Trimming shortened V by 2 bases and J by 3 bases, and 8 bases separated the two germline ends. Germline V CDR1 and CDR2: MNHNY, SVGAGI (reference sequence). The CDR3 is 14 residues long.

The chain carries TRBV7-6 and TRBJ2-1; 8 positions match TRBD2. J was trimmed by 3 bases and V by 2 bases; bases with no gene match: 3. The CDR3 length is 15 residues. Germline CDR1 SGHVS, CDR2 FNYEAQ. The CDR3 sequence: CASSLSRGGYNEQFF. In DNA, the CDR3 is TGTGCCAGCAGCTTATCCCGGGGGGGCTACAATGAGCAGTTCTTC.

This clone appeared a single time. The chain joins TRBV28 to TRBJ1-1, with 7 nucleotides matching TRBD1. This CDR3 comprises 11 residues. Germline assignment: CDR1 MDHEN and CDR2 SYDVKM. V lost 10 bases, J lost 6 bases, and 5 bases stayed unmatched. The chain's CDR3 is CATRGQPEAFF. The CDR3 nucleotides read TGTGCCACCAGGGGACAGCCTGAAGCTTTCTTT.

The gene calls are TRBV27 and TRBJ2-1; weak D call: TRBD1 (6 bases). CDR3 size: 16 residues. V was pared by 1 base and J by 7 bases, with 17 bases between. Germline lookup yields CDR1 MNHEY and CDR2 SMNVEV (reference sequence). DNA for the CDR3: TGTGCCAGCAGTTTATTTTTAGGGGGTACGGGGAATGAGCAGTTCTTC. The encoded protein is CASSLFLGGTGNEQFF.

The J gene is TRBJ2-5, the V gene TRBV14; 7 bases align to TRBD2. The trim removed 0 bases at V and 2 bases at J, leaving 9 bases unmatched. Germline CDR1 SGHDN, CDR2 FVKESK. This CDR3 has 17 amino acids. This chain's CDR3 is CASSQEVAGVWQETQYF. CDR3 sequence (DNA): TGTGCCAGCAGCCAAGAAGTTGCGGGAGTTTGGCAAGAGACCCAGTACTTC.

The gene calls are TRBV2 and TRBJ1-4; 10 bases align to TRBD1. Germline CDR1 and CDR2: SNHLY and FYNNEI. The J segment lost 4 bases and the V segment lost 5 bases, leaving 4 bases of the junction unmatched. The CDR3 covers 15 residues. The CDR3 protein is CASSWTGGNNEKLFF. The CDR3 bases are TGTGCCAGCAGTTGGACAGGGGGGAATAATGAAAAACTGTTTTTT.

The rearrangement links TRBV30 to TRBJ1-2; maybe TRBD1 (6 bases). The CDR3 covers 12 residues. Germline V gene data show CDR1 as GTSNPN and CDR2 as SVGIG (reference sequence). With 1 base removed from V and 7 bases from J, the gap between germline ends came to 10 bases. CDR3 DNA sequence: TGTGCCTGGAGTGGGGGGCTGGTTGGCTACACCTTC. Translating gives CAWSGGLVGYTF.

V gene TRBV7-9 combines with J gene TRBJ2-3; 8 nucleotides line up with TRBD2. Germline loops: CDR1 SEHNR, CDR2 FQNEAQ (reference sequence). With V trimmed by 5 bases and J by 1 base, 5 bases remained unmatched. The CDR3 is 15 amino acids. This chain's CDR3 is CASSPRREGTDTQYF. CDR3 in DNA: TGTGCCAGCAGCCCCCGGCGGGAGGGCACAGATACGCAGTATTTT.

The V call is TRBV25-1, the J call TRBJ2-3; TRBD2 might be the D (5 bases). Germline-derived CDR1 and CDR2 are MGHDK and SYGVNS. The CDR3 length is 11 residues. Trimming cost V 5 bases and J 9 bases, with 9 bases left between them. The CDR3 region has the DNA TGTGCCAGCAGTACGACGGGGACGCAGTATTTT. Amino acids: CASSTTGTQYF.

The chain is built from TRBV7-6 and TRBJ2-5, with 8 bases aligning to TRBD2. Looked up from germline, CDR1 is SGHVS and CDR2 is FNYEAQ. The CDR3 contains 15 residues. V was pared by 1 base and J by 4 bases, with 5 bases of the junction left unmatched. Here the CDR3 DNA reads TGTGCCAGCAGCTTAGACGGGAGGGCCTCAGAGACCCAGTACTTC. Translating it yields CASSLDGRASETQYF.

This rearrangement joins TRBV4-2 to TRBJ1-2; 11 bases agree with TRBD1. CDR1 LGHNA and CDR2 YNFKEQ come from the germline V gene. The ends lost 3 bases at V and 5 bases at J; junction bases unmatched: 8. The CDR3 loop spans 16 amino acids. CDR3 DNA: TGTGCCAGCAGCCAGGATTCCGGGACAGGGGGGTATGGCTACACCTTC. Residues: CASSQDSGTGGYGYTF.

This clone turned up a few times. V gene TRBV5-1 combines with J gene TRBJ2-5, with TRBD2 identical over 8 bases. The germline V gene encodes CDR1 SGHRS and CDR2 YFSETQ. Losses at the gene ends were 3 bases for V and 1 base for J; bases not matched to a gene: 5. The CDR3 spans 15 residues. The CDR3 region has the DNA TGCGCCAGCAGCTCTCTGGCGGGGGGCCAAGAGACCCAGTACTTC. This translates into CASSSLAGGQETQYF.

V and J are TRBV11-3 and TRBJ1-1; tentative D call: TRBD1 (6 bases). Trimming cost V 2 bases and J 6 bases, with 10 bases left between them. Germline CDR1 is SGHNT and CDR2 is YENEEA. This CDR3 has 13 residues. CDR3 sequence reads: CASSLIQGSEAFF. CDR3 DNA: TGTGCCAGCAGCTTAATACAGGGTTCTGAAGCTTTCTTT.

This clone was counted a single time. The gene calls are TRBV10-3 and TRBJ2-5, with 8 bases matching TRBD2. The CDR3 is 14 amino acids. The germline V gene has CDR1 ENHRY and CDR2 SYGVKD. The junction had 4 bases not matched to a gene; V was cut back by 3 bases and J by 4 bases. Here the CDR3 DNA reads TGTGCCATCAGTGAAGGGACTAGTAGAGAGACCCAGTACTTC. It specifies CAISEGTSRETQYF.

The chain employs TRBV4-1 and TRBJ1-6; tentative D call: TRBD1 (6 bases). Germline lookup yields CDR1 MGHRA and CDR2 YSYEKL. The V and J ends lost 0 bases and 7 bases respectively, with 10 bases between them. The CDR3 length is 15 residues. The CDR3 nucleotides are TGCGCCAGCAGCCAAGAAGGGGGATTGAATTCACCCCTCCACTTT. It is translated as CASSQEGGLNSPLHF.

The gene calls are TRBV12-5 and TRBJ2-7, with 9 bases that match TRBD1. Germline V lookup: CDR1 LGHNT, CDR2 FRNRAP. CDR3 length: 14 amino acids. With 7 bases clipped from V and 7 bases from J, the junction kept 11 bases outside the gene matches. The CDR3 DNA sequence: TGTGCTAGTGCCTCCGGGACAGGGAAGAGTGAGCAGTACTTC. Amino acids: CASASGTGKSEQYF.

The V call is TRBV5-1, the J call TRBJ2-1; 8 bases map to TRBD2. The ends lost 0 bases at V and 8 bases at J; junction bases unmatched: 7. The CDR3 extends over 15 amino acids. CDR1 and CDR2 from the germline V gene are SGHRS and YFSETQ. DNA for the CDR3: TGCGCCAGCAGCTTGGAGGCGGGGGGTGGGGATGAGCAGTTCTTC. Translated: CASSLEAGGGDEQFF.

This clone has just one count. The genes are TRBV6-5 and TRBJ2-5; 11 bases align to TRBD2. This CDR3 has 15 amino acids. CDR1 is MNHEY, CDR2 SVGAGI, per germline. The J segment lost 1 base and the V segment lost 5 bases, leaving 3 bases of the junction unmatched. The CDR3 sequence is CASSRGLAVQETQYF. CDR3 sequence (DNA): TGTGCCAGCAGTAGGGGACTAGCGGTCCAAGAGACCCAGTACTTC.

In nucleotides, the CDR3 is TGTGCCAGCAGCCAAGAACAGGGGGTTGCAACTAATGAAAAACTGTTTTTT. Translation gives CASSQEQGVATNEKLFF. This chain connects TRBV4-2 to TRBJ1-4, with 8 bases that match TRBD1. J gave up 0 bases and V 0 bases, and 3 bases lay outside the gene matches. Per the germline V gene, CDR1 is LGHNA and CDR2 is YNFKEQ. The CDR3 runs to 17 residues.

The chain joins TRBV4-3 to TRBJ2-1, with TRBD1 as a possible D gene (6 bases). CDR1 is LGHNA, CDR2 YSLEER, per germline. Deletions cut 1 base from V and 5 bases from J, with 15 bases between. This CDR3 is 16 amino acids long. CDR3 residues: CASSQGNRGSHNEQFF. For the CDR3, the DNA is TGCGCCAGCAGCCAAGGGAATAGGGGGTCCCACAATGAGCAGTTCTTC.

The V call is TRBV2, the J call TRBJ2-5; the match to TRBD1 covers 9 bases. V trimming: 4 bases; J trimming: 1 base; junction bases outside the gene matches: 4. Germline V CDR1 and CDR2: SNHLY, FYNNEI. The CDR3 runs 15 residues. DNA of the CDR3: TGTGCCAGCAGTGGGGACAGGGTGGGCCAAGAGACCCAGTACTTC. It translates to CASSGDRVGQETQYF.

This clone was observed once. The V gene is TRBV5-1, the J gene TRBJ2-1, with D maybe TRBD2 (5 bases). Trimming stripped 0 bases from V and 5 bases from J, with 9 bases between. The CDR3 extends over 14 amino acids. Germline-derived CDR1 and CDR2 are SGHRS and YFSETQ. CDR3 nucleotides: TGCGCCAGCAGCTTGGGACCGACTAACAATGAGCAGTTCTTC. The encoded protein is CASSLGPTNNEQFF.

In nucleotides, the CDR3 is TGTGCCAGCAGTCAGGGCAGCAACTATGGCTACACCTTC. It translates to CASSQGSNYGYTF. J is TRBJ1-2 and V is TRBV28; D perhaps matches TRBD1 (5 bases). Trimming took off 5 bases at V and 2 bases at J, with 9 bases between the two ends. Germline lookup yields CDR1 MDHEN and CDR2 SYDVKM. The length of the CDR3 is 13 residues.

This chain links TRBV4-2 with TRBJ2-7; 13 bases line up with TRBD2. CDR3 length: 15 amino acids. V was pared by 3 bases and J by 6 bases, with 5 bases of the junction left unmatched. The V gene's germline CDR1 is LGHNA and CDR2 YNFKEQ. The CDR3 spells CASSHGTSGKGEQYF. CDR3 DNA sequence: TGTGCCAGCAGCCACGGGACTAGCGGGAAGGGCGAGCAGTACTTC.

This chain links TRBV5-1 with TRBJ1-5; D may be TRBD1 (6 bases). Trimming shortened V by 0 bases and J by 3 bases, and 10 bases separated the two germline ends. The CDR3 consists of 15 residues. Germline assignment: CDR1 SGHRS and CDR2 YFSETQ. The CDR3 region has the DNA TGCGCCAGCAGCTTGGGGCAGGGGAACAATCAGCCCCAGCATTTT. Its translation: CASSLGQGNNQPQHF.

This sequence joins TRBV5-4 and TRBJ2-7; no definite D call. V lost 1 base and J 6 bases, leaving 14 bases between the germline ends. The CDR3 consists of 14 residues. Germline V gene lookup returns CDR1 SGHNT and CDR2 YYREEE (reference sequence). Here the CDR3 reads CASSLWRSSPEQYF. As DNA, the CDR3 is TGTGCCAGCAGCTTGTGGCGGAGCTCTCCCGAGCAGTACTTC.